The entry below gives a single T cell receptor (beta chain) sequence along with its context. These data come from a study of blood T cell repertoires in COVID-19. TCRdb keeps only in-frame clones here, not all; method: immunoSEQ multiplex PCR. Counted here are roughly 120,000 clones, roughly four fifths occurring once; the ten biggest clones make up around 6.2%. Sequenced: peripheral blood. This TCR derives from an older man with COVID-19, enrolled during active disease.

CDR3 sequence reads: CASSPLTGGNQPQHF. For the CDR3, the DNA is TGTGCCAGCAGTCCGTTGACAGGGGGCAATCAGCCCCAGCATTTT. The genes are TRBV28 and TRBJ1-5, with 8 bases lining up with TRBD1. The V and J ends lost 5 bases and 2 bases, in that order; junction bases with no gene match: 5. Germline lookup yields CDR1 MDHEN and CDR2 SYDVKM. This CDR3 has 15 residues.